This entry lists 22 T cell receptor beta chains sequenced from one sample in a study of identical twins. TCRdb reanalysed the 5' RACE reads using MiXCR and keeps one entry per CDR3 protein. The sample has more than 600,000 distinct CDR3 sequences; around a sixth are singletons. These data were likewise used in another study, on T cells expressing NK-cell markers.

The sequenced sample was PBMCs. These receptors all come from a woman between 18 and 30 years old in good health.

This rearrangement joins TRBV7-6 to TRBJ2-1, with TRBD2 matching 7 bases. The CDR3 spans 17 residues. Germline V gene sequence: CDR1 SGHVS, CDR2 FNYEAQ. With 2 bases clipped from V and 5 bases from J, the junction kept 12 bases outside the gene matches. The CDR3 DNA reads as TGTGCCAGCAGCTTACGCTTTGGGCCTAGCGGCAACAATGAGCAGTTCTTC. It encodes CASSLRFGPSGNNEQFF.

CDR3 bases: TGTGCCAGCTCAGCAGGGGGGAATGACTATGGCTACACCTTC. Its translation is CASSAGGNDYGYTF. The chain recombines TRBV18 with TRBJ1-2; 7 bases align to TRBD1. J was trimmed by 3 bases and V by 5 bases; bases with no gene match: 6. CDR1 KGHSH and CDR2 LQKENI come from the germline V gene. The CDR3 extends over 14 amino acids.

The J gene is TRBJ2-7, the V gene TRBV10-3; 7 nucleotides line up with TRBD1. V gave up 4 bases and J gave up 3 bases; unmatched junction bases: 12. The CDR3 loop spans 16 amino acids. Germline CDR1 reads ENHRY; CDR2 reads SYGVKD. This CDR3 reads CAISGPPSDRDYEQYF. CDR3 nucleotides: TGTGCCATCAGTGGACCCCCCTCCGACAGGGACTACGAGCAGTACTTC.

The chain has TRBV2 and TRBJ2-1; the D gene is possibly TRBD1 (5 bases). The CDR3 runs 14 residues. V lost 8 bases and J 1 base, leaving 12 bases between the germline ends. Germline CDR1 is SNHLY and CDR2 is FYNNEI. CDR3 in DNA: TGTGCCAGCCAGGGTAGTTGGTCCTACAATGAGCAGTTCTTC. As protein: CASQGSWSYNEQFF.

The sample holds many counts of this clonotype. This chain links TRBV5-1 with TRBJ2-2; tentative D call: TRBD2 (6 bases). The CDR3 totals 13 residues. CDR1 and CDR2 (germline): SGHRS, YFSETQ. The V end lost 4 bases, the J end lost 3 bases, and 7 bases lay between the germline ends. CDR3 amino acids: CASSAGHTGELFF. CDR3 coding DNA: TGCGCCAGCAGCGCGGGACACACCGGGGAGCTGTTTTTT.

This clonotype was seen a few times. The chain couples TRBV7-6 to TRBJ1-2; D is possibly TRBD1 (5 bases). Germline loops: CDR1 SGHVS, CDR2 FNYEAQ. The CDR3 contains 14 residues. Trimming removed 2 bases from V and 8 bases from J, with 15 bases in between. The CDR3 nucleotides are TGTGCCAGCAGCTTAAATGAGGACACTAGAGGCTACACCTTC. This codes for CASSLNEDTRGYTF.

The chain carries TRBV20-1 and TRBJ2-3, with no clear D. Germline CDR1 is DFQATT and CDR2 is SNEGSKA (reference sequence). This CDR3 contains 16 residues. V lost 0 bases and J 2 bases, leaving 15 bases between the germline ends. The CDR3, as DNA: TGCAGTGCTAGAGAGAGTGGACGGGTTTACACAGATACGCAGTATTTT. It translates to CSARESGRVYTDTQYF.

The genes are TRBV7-8 and TRBJ1-3; possible D gene TRBD1, 5 bases. The V and J ends lost 5 bases and 0 bases respectively, with 14 bases between them. CDR3 length: 16 amino acids. Germline V gene sequence: CDR1 SGHVS, CDR2 FQNEAQ. The CDR3: CASSLSGPFSGNTIYF. CDR3 sequence (DNA): TGTGCCAGCAGCCTATCGGGGCCCTTCTCTGGAAACACCATATATTTT.

A few counts support this clonotype. The chain joins TRBV7-9 to TRBJ1-1, with TRBD1 matching over 7 bases. Germline loops: CDR1 SEHNR, CDR2 FQNEAQ (reference sequence). The CDR3 sequence is 16 residues long. V shed 2 bases, J shed 1 base, and the junction held 7 bases outside the gene matches. The CDR3: CASSLSGGLGNTEAFF. The CDR3 DNA follows: TGTGCCAGCAGCTTATCAGGGGGTCTGGGGAACACTGAAGCTTTCTTT.

This clonotype was recorded a few times. The chain joins TRBV7-2 to TRBJ1-2; the match to TRBD1 covers 7 bases. The V gene end was trimmed by 5 bases and the J gene end by 7 bases; junction bases not matched to a gene: 10. Germline V CDR1 and CDR2: SGHTA, FQGNSA. This CDR3 has 14 residues. CDR3 DNA: TGTGCCAGCAGCGCCGGGACAGCTCGCTCTGGCTACACCTTC. Its translation: CASSAGTARSGYTF.

There are many counts of this clonotype. This chain uses TRBV6-5 with TRBJ2-1; no clear D. The CDR3 has 15 amino acids. Germline V CDR1 and CDR2: MNHEY, SVGAGI. V was shortened by 2 bases and J by 0 bases, with 8 bases between the two germline ends. The CDR3 nucleotides read TGTGCCAGCAGTTACGATCGTAGCTCCTACAATGAGCAGTTCTTC. This sequence encodes CASSYDRSSYNEQFF.

This clonotype was seen only a few times. The chain links TRBV9 to TRBJ1-1; TRBD1 might be the D (5 bases). Trimming cost V 6 bases and J 4 bases, with 16 bases left between them. Germline V gene lookup returns CDR1 SGDLS and CDR2 YYNGEE. This CDR3 region has 14 residues. The CDR3 sequence: CASTYGGDGTEAFF. In DNA, the CDR3 is TGTGCCAGCACCTACGGGGGGGACGGCACTGAAGCTTTCTTT.

The chain links TRBV5-1 to TRBJ2-3, with D perhaps TRBD2 (6 bases). The CDR3 is 16 residues long. V was clipped by 0 bases and J by 5 bases, with 16 bases between them. Germline V gene data show CDR1 as SGHRS and CDR2 as YFSETQ. CDR3 amino acids: CASSLDGGSLEDTQYF. In DNA form, the CDR3 reads TGCGCCAGCAGCTTGGATGGAGGGTCCCTCGAAGATACGCAGTATTTT. Based on the CDR3 plus reference TRBV5-1 and TRBJ2-3, the full variable domain is KAGVTQTPRYLIKTRGQQVTLSCSPISGHRSVSWYQQTPGQGLQFLFEYFSETQRNKGNFPGRFSGRQFSNSRSEMNVSTLELGDSALYLCASSLDGGSLEDTQYFGPGTRLTVL.

The chain combines TRBV13 with TRBJ2-3; 14 bases align to TRBD2. There are 19 residues in the CDR3. The germline V gene has CDR1 PRHDT and CDR2 FYEKMQ (reference sequence). With V trimmed by 0 bases and J by 2 bases, 7 bases remained unmatched. This chain's CDR3 is CASSLGLGLAGEYTDTQYF. The CDR3 DNA is TGTGCCAGCAGCTTAGGCCTGGGACTAGCGGGGGAATACACAGATACGCAGTATTTT. Full variable domain (outside the CDR3, taken from reference TRBV13 and TRBJ2-3): AAGVIQSPRHLIKEKRETATLKCYPIPRHDTVYWYQQGPGQDPQFLISFYEKMQSDKGSIPDRFSAQQFSDYHSELNMSSLELGDSALYFCASSLGLGLAGEYTDTQYFGPGTRLTVL.

The V and J genes are TRBV6-1 and TRBJ1-4; D gene unclear. Trimming removed 4 bases at V and 4 bases at J, with 7 bases between. This CDR3 comprises 13 residues. CDR1 MNHNS and CDR2 SASEGT come from the germline V gene. CDR3 amino acids: CASSGALNEKLFF. The DNA of the CDR3 is TGTGCCAGCAGTGGGGCCCTTAATGAAAAACTGTTTTTT.

This chain joins TRBV4-1 and TRBJ2-1; 9 bases are a match to TRBD2. The trim removed 4 bases at V and 5 bases at J, leaving 6 bases unmatched. The germline V gene encodes CDR1 MGHRA and CDR2 YSYEKL. The CDR3 spans 15 residues. This CDR3 is CASSPIERGDNEQFF. CDR3 DNA: TGCGCCAGCAGCCCCATCGAGCGGGGGGACAATGAGCAGTTCTTC.

This CDR3 is CASSLWPPWGTDTQYF. CDR3 DNA: TGCGCCAGCAGCTTGTGGCCTCCATGGGGCACAGATACGCAGTATTTT. The V gene is TRBV5-1, the J gene TRBJ2-3; no clear D. Germline V lookup: CDR1 SGHRS, CDR2 YFSETQ. Trimming took off 1 base at V and 1 base at J, with 13 bases between the two ends. This CDR3 is 16 amino acids long.

This chain connects TRBV29-1 to TRBJ2-7; 10 nucleotides align to TRBD2. The CDR3 extends over 14 amino acids. Germline V CDR1 and CDR2: SQVTM, ANQGSEA. The V gene end was trimmed by 7 bases and the J gene end by 0 bases; junction bases not matched to a gene: 6. CDR3 sequence reads: CSATSGKSSYEQYF. Written as DNA, the CDR3 is TGCAGCGCTACTAGCGGGAAAAGCTCCTACGAGCAGTACTTC.

This clonotype was found a few times. The CDR3 is CAIGRDREYEQYF. As DNA, the CDR3 is TGTGCCATCGGCCGGGACAGGGAGTACGAGCAGTACTTC. The genes are TRBV10-3 and TRBJ2-7; TRBD1 matches at 9 bases. CDR3 size: 13 residues. Trimming took 8 bases from V and 4 from J; bases not matched to a gene: 6. Germline CDR1 is ENHRY and CDR2 is SYGVKD.

Ten or more counts support this clonotype. The rearrangement uses TRBV20-1 and TRBJ2-5, with 13 bases that match TRBD2. CDR3 size: 14 residues. The germline gives CDR1 DFQATT, CDR2 SNEGSKA (reference sequence). With V trimmed by 6 bases and J by 5 bases, 6 bases remained unmatched. CDR3 sequence (DNA): TGCAGTGCCTTTACTAGCGGGAGGGCCGAGACCCAGTACTTC. Amino acids: CSAFTSGRAETQYF.

The genes are TRBV6-1 and TRBJ2-1, with TRBD1 identical over 9 bases. The CDR3 is 15 amino acids. The junction had 11 bases not matched to a gene; V was cut back by 6 bases and J by 8 bases. In germline, CDR1 is MNHNS, CDR2 SASEGT. The CDR3: CASSLGQGWADEQFF. The DNA of the CDR3 is TGTGCCAGCAGCCTGGGACAGGGATGGGCCGATGAGCAGTTCTTC.

This clonotype has just a few counts. The chain has TRBV21-1 and TRBJ2-7; TRBD1 is the table's D call, not checked against the DNA. TRBV21-1 is deemed a pseudogene. The CDR3 runs 18 residues. In nucleotides, the CDR3 is TGTGCCAGCAGCAAAGGGCGCAGGGCGGCAAGTAGGGCCTACGAGCAGTACTTC. Amino acid sequence: CASSKGRRAASRAYEQYF.